This T cell receptor (beta chain) was identified in a study of lymphopenia after photon versus proton radiotherapy. Per germline, CDR1 LNHDA and CDR2 SQIVND (reference sequence). V lost 6 bases and J lost 2; bases outside the gene matches: 4. The CDR3 consists of 14 residues. TCRdb keeps only in-frame clones here, not all; method: immunoSEQ multiplex PCR. The repertoire holds about 40,000 clones, with just over 85% as singletons. The chain employs TRBV19 and TRBJ1-2; TRBD1 agrees at 9 bases. The TCR originated in a woman aged 70-85 years with pancreatic cancer. Some clones in this sample may be carry-over from other donors' samples. The sequencing used peripheral blood, collected from a patient treated with proton-based radiotherapy. The CDR3 region has the DNA TGTGCCAGTAGGGGACAGGGTGACAACTATGGCTACACCTTC. Residues: CASRGQGDNYGYTF.